The following is a T cell receptor (beta chain) sequence with its context. This sample stems from a study of PD-1 blockade in classical Hodgkin lymphoma. Measured with immunoSEQ multiplex PCR; TCRdb has only the in-frame clones, and not every one. The sample has roughly 100,000 clones; about 93% are singletons. Stated time point: cycle 4 day 1 (C4D1), after more than 5 weeks of nivolumab. With no exception, relapse followed autologous stem cell transplantation in all patients, and brentuximab vedotin exposure varied. The material was peripheral blood mononuclear cells (PBMCs), obtained before the fourth cycle of nivolumab. The sequence was obtained from a human donor with classical Hodgkin lymphoma.

Here the CDR3 reads CASSLSQDESSYEQYF. CDR3 in DNA: TGCGCCAGCAGCTTGTCCCAGGATGAGAGCTCCTACGAGCAGTACTTC. The chain has TRBV5-1 and TRBJ2-7; D gene ambiguous. Germline V gene data show CDR1 as SGHRS and CDR2 as YFSETQ. The CDR3 runs to 16 residues. Deletions cut 1 base from V and 0 bases from J, with 14 bases between.